This T cell receptor (beta chain) comes out of a study of shared clonotypes between healthy human individuals (TCRdb year 2020). Study-wide context: Three men and two women, aged 18 to 49 years, made up the cohort. Blood TCR repertoires of several healthy adults were deeply sequenced to estimate repertoire size and the extent of clonotype sharing between individuals. To increase sequencing depth and limit assay-specific biases, TCR repertoire library preparation and sequencing were carried out by different laboratories using diverse techniques. Between about 0.85 and 9.5 billion PBMCs per donor were obtained by leukapheresis. Beyond this particular receptor, the publication reports: Because the study included only a small number of donors, the genetic and exposure-history diversity represented was limited. Based on pairwise subsampling, the degree of clonotype sharing among donors was expected to be affected by sequencing depth. Only blood was sampled, and tissue TCR repertoires likely differ from those in blood.

As regards this clone: The antigen it recognizes is unknown. It is likely a read error: a sequence one base away is far more abundant.

Using the deep immunoSEQ assay, TCR CDR3 regions were amplified from genomic DNA by multiplex PCR. For each cell subset, the extracted genomic DNA was distributed evenly across all wells of several immunoSEQ 96-well plates, and each plate served as one replicate. For unsorted PBMC, each replicate PCR was loaded with approximately 300 ng genomic DNA, equivalent to 30,000 or so T cell genomes. Genomic DNA from unsorted PBMC was sequenced over ten immunoSEQ deep assay plates. Purified libraries were measured with a Qubit 3.0 fluorometer, size-checked on a Bioanalyzer 2100, and measured again with the KAPA Library Quantification kit. Each immunoSEQ 96-well plate was sequenced on its own single-read 150-cycle Illumina NextSeq 550 flow cell. For the original study's pipeline: Because only junctional sequences without quality scores were contained in the immunoSEQ output, filtering matching that applied to full-length reads could not be performed. Sequences were annotated with PyIR, a Python wrapper for IgBLAST v1.9, using IMGT germline references to assign V/J genes and CDR3. Reads were removed for weak V/J assignments (E-value above 1e-6), missing CDR3, stop codons, out-of-frame junctions, or ambiguous translated residues. A V3J clonotype was defined by an identical inferred V gene, J gene, and CDR3 amino acid sequence. Percentage overlap between repertoires was computed as shared unique clonotypes divided by the size of the smaller repertoire. Richness of each repertoire was evaluated using RTK rarefaction, the Chao1 estimator, and Recon v2.1 estimates of unobserved clonotypes. As stored in TCRdb, this immuneACCESS dataset retains in-frame rearrangements with V and J assigned. A fraction of the clones does not appear; measured against another copy, unresolved V genes explain less than half of the discrepancy, and the remainder lacks a known reason. V and J calls and clone size are as listed in that table; D and trimming were resolved from the DNA. The sample table holds around 500,000 clones, of which roughly 80% were seen once. Roughly 13% of the sample rests with the top ten.

Healthy HIV-negative adults with no recently reported acute infections or vaccinations were included as donors. Every donor was a Caucasian adult residing in Nashville, Tennessee, USA. For unsorted samples, 90 million or so PBMCs were counted and genomic DNA was extracted with the QIAamp DNA Blood Mini kit. Blood was obtained by leukapheresis, after which PBMCs were separated by Ficoll-Histopaque density gradient centrifugation and cryopreserved in liquid nitrogen vapor phase. After removal of 1 base from V and 3 bases from J, the junction retains 5 bases not matched to a gene. The CDR3 numbers 15 residues from cysteine through phenylalanine. Left in the record is the CDR3 DNA by itself, 45 bases read in frame from the first base. The germline V gene encodes CDR1 SGHAT and CDR2 FQNNGV.

This TCR came from a woman aged 35 to 49 in good health. Some clones in this sample may be carry-over from other donors' samples. Source material: PBMCs. The rearranged segments are TRBV11-2 and TRBJ2-5, with TRBD1 identical over 7 junction bases. The nucleotide sequence reads as follows: TGTGCCAGCAGCTTAGGAGGGACAGTGGAAGAGACCCAGTACTTC. Its protein product is CASSLGGTVEETQYF.